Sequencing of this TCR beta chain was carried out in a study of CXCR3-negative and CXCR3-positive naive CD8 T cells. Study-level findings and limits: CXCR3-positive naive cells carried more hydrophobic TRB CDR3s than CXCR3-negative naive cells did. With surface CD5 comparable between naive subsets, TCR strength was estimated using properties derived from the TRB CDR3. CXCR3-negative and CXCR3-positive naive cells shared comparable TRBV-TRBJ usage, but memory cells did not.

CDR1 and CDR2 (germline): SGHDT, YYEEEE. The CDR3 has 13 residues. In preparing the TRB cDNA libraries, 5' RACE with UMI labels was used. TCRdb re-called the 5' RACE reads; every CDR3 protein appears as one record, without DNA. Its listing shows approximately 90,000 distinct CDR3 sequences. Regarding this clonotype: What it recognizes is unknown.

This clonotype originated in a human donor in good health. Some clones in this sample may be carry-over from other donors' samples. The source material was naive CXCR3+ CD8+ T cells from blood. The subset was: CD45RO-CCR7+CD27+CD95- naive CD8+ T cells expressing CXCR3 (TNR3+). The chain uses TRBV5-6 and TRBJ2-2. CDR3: CASSNGDTGELFF.